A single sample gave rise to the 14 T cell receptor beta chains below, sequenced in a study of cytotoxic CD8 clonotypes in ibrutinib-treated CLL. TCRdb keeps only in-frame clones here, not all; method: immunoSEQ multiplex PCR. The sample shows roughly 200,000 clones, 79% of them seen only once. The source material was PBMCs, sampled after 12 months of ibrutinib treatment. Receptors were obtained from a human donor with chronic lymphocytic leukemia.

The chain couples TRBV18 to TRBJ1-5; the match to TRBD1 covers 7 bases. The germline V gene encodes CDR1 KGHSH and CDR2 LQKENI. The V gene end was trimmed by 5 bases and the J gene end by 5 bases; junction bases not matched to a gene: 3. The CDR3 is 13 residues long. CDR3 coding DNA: TGTGCCAGCTCAATCGACAGGGATCAGCCCCAGCATTTT. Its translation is CASSIDRDQPQHF.

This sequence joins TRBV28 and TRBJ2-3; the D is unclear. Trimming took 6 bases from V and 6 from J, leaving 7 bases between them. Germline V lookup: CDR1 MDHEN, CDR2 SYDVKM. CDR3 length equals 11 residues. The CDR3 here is CASSLHDTQYF. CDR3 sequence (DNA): TGTGCCAGCAGCCTTCATGATACGCAGTATTTT.

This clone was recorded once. CDR3 sequence (DNA): TGTGCCAGCAGTTTACAGGGGGCGAACACTGAAGCTTTCTTT. Residues: CASSLQGANTEAFF. J is TRBJ1-1 and V is TRBV5-4, with 9 bases lining up with TRBD1. Germline V gene data show CDR1 as SGHNT and CDR2 as YYREEE (reference sequence). The CDR3 is made up of 14 amino acids. The V and J ends lost 5 bases and 1 base, in that order; junction bases with no gene match: 3.

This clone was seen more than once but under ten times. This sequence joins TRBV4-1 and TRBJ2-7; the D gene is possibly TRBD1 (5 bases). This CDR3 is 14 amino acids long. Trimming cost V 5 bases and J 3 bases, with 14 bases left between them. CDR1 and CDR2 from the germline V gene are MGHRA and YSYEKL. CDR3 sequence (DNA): TGCGCCAGCAGCACCCAGGGAAATTACTACGAGCAGTACTTC. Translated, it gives CASSTQGNYYEQYF.

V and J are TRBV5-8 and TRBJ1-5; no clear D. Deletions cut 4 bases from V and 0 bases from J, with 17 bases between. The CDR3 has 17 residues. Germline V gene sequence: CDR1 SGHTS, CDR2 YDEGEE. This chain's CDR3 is CASSHGIKLYSNQPQHF. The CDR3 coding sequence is TGTGCCAGCAGCCACGGGATCAAACTATATAGCAATCAGCCCCAGCATTTT.

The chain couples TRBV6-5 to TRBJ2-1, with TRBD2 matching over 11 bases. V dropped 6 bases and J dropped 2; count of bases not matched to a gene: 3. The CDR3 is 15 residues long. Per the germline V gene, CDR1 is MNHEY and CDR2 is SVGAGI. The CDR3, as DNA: TGTGCCAGCAGGATACTAGCGGGGGCCTACAATGAGCAGTTCTTC. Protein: CASRILAGAYNEQFF.

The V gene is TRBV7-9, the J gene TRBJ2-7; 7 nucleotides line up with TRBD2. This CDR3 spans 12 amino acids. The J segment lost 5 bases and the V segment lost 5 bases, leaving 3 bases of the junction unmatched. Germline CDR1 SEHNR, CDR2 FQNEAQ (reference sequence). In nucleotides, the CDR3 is TGTGCCAGCAGCCCAGCGGGGCACGAGCAGTACTTC. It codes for CASSPAGHEQYF.

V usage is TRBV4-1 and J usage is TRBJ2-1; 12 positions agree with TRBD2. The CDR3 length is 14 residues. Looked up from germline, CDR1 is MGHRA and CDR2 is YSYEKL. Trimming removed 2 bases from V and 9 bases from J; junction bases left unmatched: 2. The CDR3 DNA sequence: TGCGCCAGCAGCCAAACACTAGCGGGGGGTGAGCAGTTCTTC. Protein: CASSQTLAGGEQFF.

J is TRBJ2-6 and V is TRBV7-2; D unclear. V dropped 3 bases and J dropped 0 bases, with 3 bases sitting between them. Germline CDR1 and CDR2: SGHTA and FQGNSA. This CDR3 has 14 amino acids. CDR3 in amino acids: CASSFLSGANVLTF. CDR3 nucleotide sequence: TGTGCCAGCAGCTTCCTCTCTGGGGCCAACGTCCTGACTTTC.

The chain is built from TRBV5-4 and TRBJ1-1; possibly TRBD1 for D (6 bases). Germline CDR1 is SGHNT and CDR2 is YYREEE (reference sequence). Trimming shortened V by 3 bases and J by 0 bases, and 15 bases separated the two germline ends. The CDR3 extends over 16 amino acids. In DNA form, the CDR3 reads TGTGCCAGCAGCTCACCCCGAGGGACACTGAACACTGAAGCTTTCTTT. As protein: CASSSPRGTLNTEAFF.

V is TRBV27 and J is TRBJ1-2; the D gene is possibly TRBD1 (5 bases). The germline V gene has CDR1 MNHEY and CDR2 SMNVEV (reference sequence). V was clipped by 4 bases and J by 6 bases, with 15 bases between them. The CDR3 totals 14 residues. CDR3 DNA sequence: TGTGCCAGCAGTTCTGTAGGGCAGGGTCATGGCTACACCTTC. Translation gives CASSSVGQGHGYTF.

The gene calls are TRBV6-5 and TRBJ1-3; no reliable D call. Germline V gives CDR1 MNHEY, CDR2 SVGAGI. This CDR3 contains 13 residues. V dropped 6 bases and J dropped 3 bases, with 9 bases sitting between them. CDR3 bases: TGTGCCAGCAGGCCCTTCATTGGAAACACCATATATTTT. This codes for CASRPFIGNTIYF.

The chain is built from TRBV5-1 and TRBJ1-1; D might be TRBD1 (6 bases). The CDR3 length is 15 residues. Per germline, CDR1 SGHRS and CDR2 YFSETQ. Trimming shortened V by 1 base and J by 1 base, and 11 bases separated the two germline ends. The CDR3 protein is CASSLTGTKNTEAFF. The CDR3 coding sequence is TGCGCCAGCAGCTTGACCGGGACAAAGAACACTGAAGCTTTCTTT. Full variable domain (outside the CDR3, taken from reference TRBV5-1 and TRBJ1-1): KAGVTQTPRYLIKTRGQQVTLSCSPISGHRSVSWYQQTPGQGLQFLFEYFSETQRNKGNFPGRFSGRQFSNSRSEMNVSTLELGDSALYLCASSLTGTKNTEAFFGQGTRLTVV.

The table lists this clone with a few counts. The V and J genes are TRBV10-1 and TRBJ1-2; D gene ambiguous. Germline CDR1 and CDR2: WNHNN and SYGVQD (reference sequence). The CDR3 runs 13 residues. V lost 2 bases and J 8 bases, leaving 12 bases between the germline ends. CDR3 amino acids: CASSETAGGGYTF. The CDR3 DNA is TGCGCCAGCAGTGAGACAGCCGGAGGGGGCTACACCTTC.